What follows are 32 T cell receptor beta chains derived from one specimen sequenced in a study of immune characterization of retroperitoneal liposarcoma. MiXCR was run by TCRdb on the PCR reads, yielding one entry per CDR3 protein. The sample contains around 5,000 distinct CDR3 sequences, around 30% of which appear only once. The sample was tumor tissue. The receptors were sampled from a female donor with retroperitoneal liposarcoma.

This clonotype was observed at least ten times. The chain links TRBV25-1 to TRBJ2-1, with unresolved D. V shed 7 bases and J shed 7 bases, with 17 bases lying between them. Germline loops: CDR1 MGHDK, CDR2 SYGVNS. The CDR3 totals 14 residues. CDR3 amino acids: CASNADPLGNEQFF. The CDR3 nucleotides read TGTGCCAGCAACGCGGATCCCCTGGGAAATGAGCAGTTCTTC.

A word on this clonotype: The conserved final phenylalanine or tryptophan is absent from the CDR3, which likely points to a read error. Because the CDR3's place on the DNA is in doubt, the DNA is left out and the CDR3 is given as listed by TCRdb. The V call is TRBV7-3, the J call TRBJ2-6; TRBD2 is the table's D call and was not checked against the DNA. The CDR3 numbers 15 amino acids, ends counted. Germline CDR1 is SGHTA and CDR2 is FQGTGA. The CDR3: CASSLSGDNEQFFGP.

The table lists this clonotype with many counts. The CDR3 DNA reads as TGCGCCAGCAGGGTATCAGGGGGCGGATATGGCTACACCTTC. This sequence encodes CASRVSGGGYGYTF. The J gene is TRBJ1-2, the V gene TRBV10-2; TRBD1 matches at 8 bases. CDR1 and CDR2 (germline): WSHSY, SAAADI. The CDR3 contains 14 residues. The junction had 8 bases not matched to a gene; V was cut back by 6 bases and J by 5 bases.

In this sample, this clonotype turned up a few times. CDR3 sequence: CASSLSGMGETQYF. In nucleotides, the CDR3 is TGTGCCAGCAGCTTGTCAGGGATGGGAGAGACCCAGTACTTC. The genes are TRBV5-6 and TRBJ2-5; D is perhaps TRBD1 (5 bases). Germline V gives CDR1 SGHDT, CDR2 YYEEEE. V was pared by 1 base and J by 4 bases, with 11 bases between. There are 14 residues in the CDR3.

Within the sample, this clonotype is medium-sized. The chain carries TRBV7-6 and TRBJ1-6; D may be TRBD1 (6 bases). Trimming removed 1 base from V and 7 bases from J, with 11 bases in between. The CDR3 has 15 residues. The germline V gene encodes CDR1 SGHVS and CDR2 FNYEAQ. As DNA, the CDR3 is TGTGCCAGCAGCTTAGTCGGTCAGGGGAATTCACCCCTCCACTTT. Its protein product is CASSLVGQGNSPLHF.

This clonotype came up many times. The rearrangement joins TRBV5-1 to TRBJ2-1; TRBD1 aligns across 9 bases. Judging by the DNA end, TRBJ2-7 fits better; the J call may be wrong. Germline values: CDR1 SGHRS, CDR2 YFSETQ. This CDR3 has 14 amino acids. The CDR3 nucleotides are TGCGCCAGCAGCCGGGACAGGGAGTTGGATGAGCAGTACTTC. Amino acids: CASSRDRELDEQYF.

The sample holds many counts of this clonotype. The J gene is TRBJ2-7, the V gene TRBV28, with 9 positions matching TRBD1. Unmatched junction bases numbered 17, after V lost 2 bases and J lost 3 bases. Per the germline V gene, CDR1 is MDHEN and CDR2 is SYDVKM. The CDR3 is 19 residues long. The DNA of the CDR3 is TGTGCCAGCAGTTTAAAAGGGGGACAGGGTAACCGACCCCGCTACGAGCAGTACTTC. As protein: CASSLKGGQGNRPRYEQYF. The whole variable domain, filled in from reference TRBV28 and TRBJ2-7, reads DVKVTQSSRYLVKRTGEKVFLECVQDMDHENMFWYRQDPGLGLRLIYFSYDVKMKEKGDIPEGYSVSREKKERFSLILESASTNQTSMYLCASSLKGGQGNRPRYEQYFGPGTRLTVT.

The CDR3 region has the DNA TGTGCCAGCTCACCTCCGGCAGGGGGATCCTACAATGAGCAGTTCTTC. Encoded protein: CASSPPAGGSYNEQFF. The chain joins TRBV18 to TRBJ2-1; 7 nucleotides line up with TRBD1. Per the germline V gene, CDR1 is KGHSH and CDR2 is LQKENI. The trim removed 3 bases at V and 1 base at J, leaving 6 bases unmatched. This CDR3 is 16 amino acids long.

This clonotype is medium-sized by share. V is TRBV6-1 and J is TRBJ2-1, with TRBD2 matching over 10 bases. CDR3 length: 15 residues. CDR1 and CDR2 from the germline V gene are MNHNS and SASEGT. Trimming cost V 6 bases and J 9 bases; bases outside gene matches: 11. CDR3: CASRKSGRGPGEQFF. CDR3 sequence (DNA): TGTGCCAGCAGGAAAAGCGGGAGGGGGCCAGGTGAGCAGTTCTTC.

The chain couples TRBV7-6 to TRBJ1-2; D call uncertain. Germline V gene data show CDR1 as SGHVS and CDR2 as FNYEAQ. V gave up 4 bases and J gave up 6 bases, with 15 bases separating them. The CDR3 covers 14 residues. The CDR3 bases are TGTGCCAGCAGCTACAGAGAGATCTCTAATGGCTACACCTTC. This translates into CASSYREISNGYTF.

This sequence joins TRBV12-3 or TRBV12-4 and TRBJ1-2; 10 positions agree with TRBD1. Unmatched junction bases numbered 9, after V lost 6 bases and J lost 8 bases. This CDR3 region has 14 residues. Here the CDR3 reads CASSTRTGGGGYTF. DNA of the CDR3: TGTGCCAGCAGCACCCGGACAGGGGGAGGCGGCTACACCTTC.

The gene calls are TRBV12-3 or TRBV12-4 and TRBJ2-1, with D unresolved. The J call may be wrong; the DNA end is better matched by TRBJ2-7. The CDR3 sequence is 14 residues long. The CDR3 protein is CASSLAGTAYEQYF. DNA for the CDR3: TGTGCCAGCAGTTTAGCGGGCACAGCCTACGAGCAGTACTTC.

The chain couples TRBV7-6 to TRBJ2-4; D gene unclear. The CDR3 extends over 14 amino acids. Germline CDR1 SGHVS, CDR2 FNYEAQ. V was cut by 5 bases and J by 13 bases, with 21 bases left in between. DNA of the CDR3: TGTGCCAGCAGCCCCACGGCGAGAACTGAGGAGCAGTACTTC. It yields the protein CASSPTARTEEQYF.

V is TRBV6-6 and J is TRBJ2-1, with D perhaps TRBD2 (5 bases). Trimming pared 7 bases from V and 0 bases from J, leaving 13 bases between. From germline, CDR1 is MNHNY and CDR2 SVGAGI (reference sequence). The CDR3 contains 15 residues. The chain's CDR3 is CASTEEVSSYNEQFF. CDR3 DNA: TGTGCCAGCACCGAGGAGGTGAGCTCCTACAATGAGCAGTTCTTC.

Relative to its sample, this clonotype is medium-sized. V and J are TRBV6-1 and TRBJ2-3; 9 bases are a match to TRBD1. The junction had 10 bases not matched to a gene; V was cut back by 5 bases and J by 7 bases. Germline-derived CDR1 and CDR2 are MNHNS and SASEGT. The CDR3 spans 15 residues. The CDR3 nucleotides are TGTGCCAGCAGTAAACCGGGACAGGGTAGAAATACGCAGTATTTT. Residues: CASSKPGQGRNTQYF.

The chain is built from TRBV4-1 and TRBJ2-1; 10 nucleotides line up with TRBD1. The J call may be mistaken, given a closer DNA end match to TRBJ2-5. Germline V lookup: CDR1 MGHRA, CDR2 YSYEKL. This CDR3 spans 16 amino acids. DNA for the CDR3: TGCGCCAGCAGCCAGCCGGGACAGGGGTGGCAAGAGACCCAGTACTTC. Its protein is CASSQPGQGWQETQYF.

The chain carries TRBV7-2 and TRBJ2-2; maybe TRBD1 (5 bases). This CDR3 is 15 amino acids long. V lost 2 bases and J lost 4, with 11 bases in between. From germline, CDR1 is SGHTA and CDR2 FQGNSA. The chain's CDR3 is CASSLSRVGTGELFF. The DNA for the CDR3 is TGTGCCAGCAGCTTAAGCAGGGTGGGCACCGGGGAGCTGTTTTTT.

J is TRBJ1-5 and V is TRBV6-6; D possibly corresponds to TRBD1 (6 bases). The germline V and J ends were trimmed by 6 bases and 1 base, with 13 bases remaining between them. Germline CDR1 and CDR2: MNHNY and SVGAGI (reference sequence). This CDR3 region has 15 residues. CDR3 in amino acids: CASRQGLESNQPQHF. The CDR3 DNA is TGTGCCAGCAGACAGGGTTTAGAGAGCAATCAGCCCCAGCATTTT.

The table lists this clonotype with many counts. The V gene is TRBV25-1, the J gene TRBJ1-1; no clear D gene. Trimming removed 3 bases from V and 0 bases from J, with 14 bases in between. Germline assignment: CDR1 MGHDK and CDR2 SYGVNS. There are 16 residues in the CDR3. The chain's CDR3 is CASSDTRGRVNTEAFF. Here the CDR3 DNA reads TGTGCCAGCAGTGACACTCGCGGGAGGGTGAACACTGAAGCTTTCTTT.

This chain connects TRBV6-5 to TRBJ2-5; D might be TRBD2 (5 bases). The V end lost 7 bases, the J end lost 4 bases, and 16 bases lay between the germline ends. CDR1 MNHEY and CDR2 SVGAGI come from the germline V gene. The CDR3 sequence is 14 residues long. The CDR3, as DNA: TGTGCCAGCACTCCGGCGGCGGGTGGAGAGACCCAGTACTTC. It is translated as CASTPAAGGETQYF.

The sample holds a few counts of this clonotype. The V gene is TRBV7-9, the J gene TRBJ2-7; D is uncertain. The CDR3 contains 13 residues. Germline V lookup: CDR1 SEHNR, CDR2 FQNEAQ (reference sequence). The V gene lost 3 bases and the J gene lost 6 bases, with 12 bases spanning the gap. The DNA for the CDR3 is TGTGCCAGCAGCTTTGAGACGCACTCCGAGCAGTACTTC. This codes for CASSFETHSEQYF.

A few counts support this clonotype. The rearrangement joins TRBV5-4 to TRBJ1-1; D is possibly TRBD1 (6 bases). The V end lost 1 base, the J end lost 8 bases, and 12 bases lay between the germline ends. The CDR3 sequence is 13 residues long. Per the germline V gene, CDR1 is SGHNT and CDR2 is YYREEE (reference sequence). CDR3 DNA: TGTGCCAGCAGCTTGCTAGGGGGACAAGAAGCTTTCTTT. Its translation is CASSLLGGQEAFF.

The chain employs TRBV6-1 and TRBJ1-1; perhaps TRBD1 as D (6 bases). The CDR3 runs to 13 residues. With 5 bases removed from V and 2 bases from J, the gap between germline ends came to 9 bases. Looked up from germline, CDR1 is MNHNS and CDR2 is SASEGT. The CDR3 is CASSKGENTEAFF. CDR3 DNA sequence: TGTGCCAGCAGTAAGGGGGAAAACACTGAAGCTTTCTTT.

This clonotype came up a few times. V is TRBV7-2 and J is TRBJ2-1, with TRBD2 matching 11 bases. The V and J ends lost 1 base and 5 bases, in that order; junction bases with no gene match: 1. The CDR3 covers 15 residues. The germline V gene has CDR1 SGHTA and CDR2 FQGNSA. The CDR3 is CASSLVAGGNNEQFF. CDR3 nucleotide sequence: TGTGCCAGCAGCTTAGTAGCGGGAGGGAACAATGAGCAGTTCTTC.

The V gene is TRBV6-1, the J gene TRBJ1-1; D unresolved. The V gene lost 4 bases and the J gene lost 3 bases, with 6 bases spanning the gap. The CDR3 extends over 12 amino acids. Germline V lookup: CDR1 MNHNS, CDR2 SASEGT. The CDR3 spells CASSGGYTEAFF. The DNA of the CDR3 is TGTGCCAGCAGTGGGGGATACACTGAAGCTTTCTTT.

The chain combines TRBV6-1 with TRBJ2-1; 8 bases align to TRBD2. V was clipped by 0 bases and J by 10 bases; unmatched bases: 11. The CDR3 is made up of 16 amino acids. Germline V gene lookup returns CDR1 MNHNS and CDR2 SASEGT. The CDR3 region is CASSEAVGLASYEQFF. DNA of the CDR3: TGTGCCAGCAGTGAAGCGGTCGGACTAGCTTCCTACGAGCAGTTCTTC.

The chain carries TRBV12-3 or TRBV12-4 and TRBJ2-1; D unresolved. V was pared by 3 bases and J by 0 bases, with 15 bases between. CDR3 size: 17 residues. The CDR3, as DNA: TGTGCCAGCAGTTTTCGGGTTAGCCGGAGCTCCTACAATGAGCAGTTCTTC. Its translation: CASSFRVSRSSYNEQFF.

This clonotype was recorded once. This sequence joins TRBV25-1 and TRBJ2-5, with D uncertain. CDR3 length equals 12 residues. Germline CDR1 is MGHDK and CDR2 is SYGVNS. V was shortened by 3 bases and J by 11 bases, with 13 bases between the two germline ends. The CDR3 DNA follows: TGTGCCAGCAGTGATGACTCCAATGAGCAGTACTTC. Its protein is CASSDDSNEQYF.

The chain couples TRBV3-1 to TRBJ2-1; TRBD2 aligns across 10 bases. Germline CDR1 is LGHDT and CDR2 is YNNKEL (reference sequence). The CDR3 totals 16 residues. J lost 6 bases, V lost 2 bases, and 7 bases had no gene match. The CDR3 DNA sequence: TGTGCCAGCAGCCAACCTCGGACTAGCGGTTCCAATGAGCAGTTCTTC. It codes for CASSQPRTSGSNEQFF.

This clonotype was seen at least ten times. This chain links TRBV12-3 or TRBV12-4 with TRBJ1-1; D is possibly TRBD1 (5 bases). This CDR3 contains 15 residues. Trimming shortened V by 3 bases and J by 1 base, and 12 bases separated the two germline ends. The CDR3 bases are TGTGCCAGCAGTTTGGCGGGGGAAGCGAACACTGAAGCTTTCTTT. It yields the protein CASSLAGEANTEAFF.

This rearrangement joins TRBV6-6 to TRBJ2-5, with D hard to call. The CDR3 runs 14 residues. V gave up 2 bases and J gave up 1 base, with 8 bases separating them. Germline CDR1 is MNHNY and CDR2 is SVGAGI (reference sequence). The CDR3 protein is CASSYRQSQETQYF. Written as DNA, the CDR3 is TGTGCCAGCAGTTACCGGCAGAGCCAAGAGACCCAGTACTTC.

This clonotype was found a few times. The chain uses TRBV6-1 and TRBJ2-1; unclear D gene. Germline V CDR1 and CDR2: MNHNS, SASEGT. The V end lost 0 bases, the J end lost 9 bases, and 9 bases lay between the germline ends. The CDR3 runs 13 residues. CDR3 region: CASSEAIGIEQFF. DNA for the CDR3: TGTGCCAGCAGTGAAGCGATAGGGATTGAGCAGTTCTTC.